The clone carrying this TCR beta chain has a count of ten or more. Antigen specificity is unknown. The CDR3 has 15 residues. V lost 3 bases and J lost 0, with 9 bases in between. Germline CDR1 reads SGHVS; CDR2 reads FQNEAQ. This record belongs to a study of T cells in Graves' hyperthyroidism and ophthalmopathy. Study-level findings and limits: Within blood appeared most thyroid clonotypes that had expanded above 0.001.

RNA transcripts were the template for amplifying TCR beta CDR3 regions. TCR CDR3 underwent first-round RT-PCR with the HTBI primer set. TCRdb passed the multiplex PCR reads through MiXCR, listing each CDR3 protein once. This repertoire shows 650,000 to 800,000 distinct CDR3 sequences, 45% found once; its top ten account for 6.5% to 9%. Sequencing input: peripheral blood or thyroid tissue (not recorded which). The TCR comes from an adult man with Graves' disease, either hyperthyroidism or ophthalmopathy (not recorded which). The rearrangement links TRBV7-8 to TRBJ1-5; maybe TRBD1 (6 bases). In DNA, the CDR3 is TGTGCCAGCAGCTTTTCAGGGGATAGCAATCAGCCCCAGCATTTT. Amino acids: CASSFSGDSNQPQHF.